These T cell receptor beta chains were read from a single sample in a study of blood T cell repertoires in COVID-19. Using immunoSEQ multiplex PCR, the repertoire was profiled, and TCRdb retains in-frame clones only, with some absent. This sample has around 230,000 clones, with roughly 90% found just once. The sample comprised PBMCs or T cells enriched from blood (not recorded which). The receptor set was obtained from a woman in her twenties or thirties who had recovered from COVID-19. The CDR3 runs from the conserved cysteine through the conserved F or W. Fields, in order: V gene, D gene, J gene, clone size, CDR3 DNA, CDR3 protein. A D gene is named only where the DNA matches it firmly. Clone size is stated in some rows and not others, as once, few, many or a class when expanded.

TRBV5-4	TRBD1	TRBJ1-2	.	TGTGCCAGCAGCCCCGGGACAGCCGGTAATGGCTACACCTTC	CASSPGTAGNGYTF
TRBV6-5	.	TRBJ1-1	.	TGTGCCAGCAGTTACTCGGGTATTCGGGCTGAAGCTTTCTTT	CASSYSGIRAEAFF
TRBV5-1	.	TRBJ2-5	.	TGCGCCAGCAGCCCCGGCGGGGGCGCAGAGACCCAGTACTTC	CASSPGGGAETQYF
TRBV4-3	.	TRBJ1-2	few	TGCGCCAGCAGCCAAGACAGGGACTATGGCTACACCTTC	CASSQDRDYGYTF
TRBV7-2	.	TRBJ1-2	.	TGTGCCAGCAGCTTAGATCCCAGGGATCTTGGCTACACCTTC	CASSLDPRDLGYTF
TRBV5-4	.	TRBJ1-2	.	TGTGCCAGCAGCTCCAACAGGGTTCGGTATGGCTACACCTTC	CASSSNRVRYGYTF
TRBV7-3	TRBD2	TRBJ2-3	.	TGTGCCAGCAGCTTAAAGAGCGGGGACGCAGATACGCAGTATTTT	CASSLKSGDADTQYF
TRBV11-1	.	TRBJ1-2	.	TGTGCCAGCAGCTTGGGCACCTCGGGAGATGGCTACACCTTC	CASSLGTSGDGYTF
TRBV2	TRBD1	TRBJ1-1	.	TGTGCCAGCAGCGAACAGGGGGCGCTTGGGACTGAAGCTTTCTTT	CASSEQGALGTEAFF
TRBV25-1	.	TRBJ1-3	.	TGTGCCAGCAGTGAAAGGAGCGGAATGGGGAACACCATATATTTT	CASSERSGMGNTIYF
TRBV3-1/TRBV3-2	.	TRBJ1-1	few	TGTGCCAGCAGCCAAGGACTCTATCAGGGGACTGAAGCTTTCTTT	CASSQGLYQGTEAFF
TRBV21-1	.	TRBJ1-5	.	TGTGCCAGGACAGAGCAGCCCCAGCATTTT	CARTEQPQHF
TRBV19	TRBD1	TRBJ1-2	few	TGTGCCAGTAGTATCATTGGACAGGGGGACTTGTATGGCTACACCTTC	CASSIIGQGDLYGYTF
TRBV13	TRBD1	TRBJ1-2	once	TGTGCCAGCAGCTTAAGGACAGGGGATGTGGGCTACACCTTC	CASSLRTGDVGYTF
TRBV5-5	TRBD1	TRBJ1-3	.	TGTGCCAGCAGCTCACAGGGGTCCTCTGGAAACACCATATATTTT	CASSSQGSSGNTIYF
TRBV9	.	TRBJ2-7	.	TGTGCCAGCAGCGTAAACAGTCACAGTTCTGAGCAGTACTTC	CASSVNSHSSEQYF
TRBV29-1	TRBD1	TRBJ2-5	.	TGCAGCGTAACGACAGGGACAAACCAAGAGACCCAGTACTTC	CSVTTGTNQETQYF
TRBV9	.	TRBJ1-2	.	TGTGCCAGCAGCCCTTTGGATGAGACAGGACCTGGGGACTATGGCTACACCTTC	CASSPLDETGPGDYGYTF
TRBV28	.	TRBJ2-1	.	TGTGCCAGCAGTCCATGGCAGGTTACCAATGAGCAGTTCTTC	CASSPWQVTNEQFF
TRBV4-3	TRBD1	TRBJ2-3	.	TGCGCCAGCAGCCAAGATGAGGTGAGACAGGGAACAGATACGCAGTATTTT	CASSQDEVRQGTDTQYF
TRBV9	TRBD1	TRBJ2-7	.	TGTGCCAGCAGCCCGCGGGACAGGACCTACGAGCAGTACTTC	CASSPRDRTYEQYF
TRBV2	.	TRBJ1-2	.	TGTGCCAGCAGAACAGGGTTCTCGGATGGCTACACCTTC	CASRTGFSDGYTF
TRBV7-7	.	TRBJ2-3	few	TGTGCTAGCAGCCCCGGACAATCCACAGATACGCAGTATTTT	CASSPGQSTDTQYF
TRBV11-1	TRBD2	TRBJ2-1	.	TGTGCCAGCAGCTCCGGACTAGCGGCTAACAATGAGCAGTTCTTC	CASSSGLAANNEQFF
TRBV4-3	.	TRBJ1-6	.	TGCGCCAGCAGCGCTTCGGGGGTTCTGGATTCACCCCTCCACTTT	CASSASGVLDSPLHF
TRBV6-1	TRBD1	TRBJ1-5	.	TGTGCCAGCAGTGAATACAGGGGGCAGCCCCAGCATTTT	CASSEYRGQPQHF
TRBV6-5	.	TRBJ1-3	.	TGTGCCAGCAGACAGATCAGCTCTGGAAACACCATATATTTT	CASRQISSGNTIYF
TRBV19	.	TRBJ1-4	.	TGTGCCAGTAGCGACTATTCCGGGACTTCTGATGAAAAACTGTTTTTT	CASSDYSGTSDEKLFF
TRBV4-3	TRBD1	TRBJ2-2	.	TGCGCCAGCAGCCAAGAATGGGGACAGGGGAGCACCGGGGAGCTGTTTTTT	CASSQEWGQGSTGELFF
TRBV4-1	.	TRBJ2-2	.	TGCGCCAGCAGCCTTGCGGGGCGTGTAAATCCCGGGGAGCTGTTTTTT	CASSLAGRVNPGELFF
TRBV19	TRBD1	TRBJ2-2	.	TGTGCCAGTAGGACAGGGGGCTACGTCGGGGAGCTGTTTTTT	CASRTGGYVGELFF
TRBV14	.	TRBJ2-3	once	TGTGCCAGCAGCCAAGAGAAGGAGGATACGCAGTATTTT	CASSQEKEDTQYF
TRBV7-2	.	TRBJ1-1	.	TGTGCCAGCAGTTCTACAGGGAACCAAGCTTTCTTT	CASSSTGNQAFF
TRBV9	.	TRBJ1-5	.	TGTGCCAGCAGCCCTTACAGGGACAATCAGCCCCAGCATTTT	CASSPYRDNQPQHF
TRBV19	.	TRBJ1-4	.	TGTGCCACCCGGAGGACAGTTAATGAAAAACTGTTTTTT	CATRRTVNEKLFF
TRBV9	.	TRBJ2-3	.	TGTGCCAGCAGCGTAGCTACTCAGGGGCCAGGCACAGATACGCAGTATTTT	CASSVATQGPGTDTQYF
TRBV4-2	.	TRBJ1-1	.	TGTGCCAGCAGCCAATGGGCACGATCGTCGAACACTGAAGCTTTCTTT	CASSQWARSSNTEAFF
TRBV11-1	TRBD2	TRBJ2-3	.	TGTGCCAGCAGCCGCCGGGACTACAGACTCACAGATACGCAGTATTTT	CASSRRDYRLTDTQYF
TRBV7-2	.	TRBJ1-4	.	TGTGCCAGCAGCTTAGATCTGGGGGCAGGGGAAAAACTGTTTTTT	CASSLDLGAGEKLFF
TRBV4-3	.	TRBJ2-6	few	TGCGCCAGCAGCCAACTGACAGAGCACTCTGGGGCCAACGTCCTGACTTTC	CASSQLTEHSGANVLTF
TRBV11-1	.	TRBJ2-1	.	TGTGCCAGCAGCTTAGCGGTTAAGGGGTTCAATGAGCAGTTCTTC	CASSLAVKGFNEQFF
TRBV5-1	TRBD1	TRBJ1-2	.	TGCGCCAGCAGCTTGAACGAGGGGGCAGAACCTGGTGGCTACACCTTC	CASSLNEGAEPGGYTF
TRBV7-2	.	TRBJ2-1	.	TGTGCCAGCAGCTTATTATTTCGGAATGAGCAGTTCTTC	CASSLLFRNEQFF
TRBV5-1	.	TRBJ1-3	.	TGCGCCAGCAGCTTGGTTCAGGGCCTCTCTGGAAACACCATATATTTT	CASSLVQGLSGNTIYF